Below, 27 T cell receptor beta chains from the same sample are listed, as sequenced in a study of blood T cell repertoires in COVID-19. Assay used: immunoSEQ multiplex PCR; TCRdb lists only in-frame clones, some missing. The top ten hold about 7.4% of the sample, which has about 26,000 clones, roughly nine tenths seen once. The sample comprised peripheral blood. The receptors were gathered from a human donor in a cohort sampled during active COVID-19.

The chain combines TRBV7-2 with TRBJ1-1; 7 bases are a match to TRBD1. This CDR3 region has 16 residues. With V trimmed by 3 bases and J by 0 bases, 7 bases remained unmatched. Germline V CDR1 and CDR2: SGHTA, FQGNSA. The CDR3 is CASSFGTALLNTEAFF. CDR3 nucleotide sequence: TGTGCCAGCAGCTTCGGGACAGCCTTATTGAACACTGAAGCTTTCTTT.

This clone was seen only a few times. This chain joins TRBV7-2 and TRBJ2-7, with TRBD1 identical over 8 bases. The germline V gene has CDR1 SGHTA and CDR2 FQGNSA. V lost 8 bases to trimming and J lost 1 base; unmatched junction nucleotides: 4. This CDR3 region has 13 residues. In DNA, the CDR3 is TGTGCCAGCGCCGGGACAGGATCCTACGAGCAGTACTTC. Protein sequence: CASAGTGSYEQYF.

For the CDR3, the DNA is TGCAGTGCTAGTGGTCGGGTTAGCACAGATACGCAGTATTTT. This encodes CSASGRVSTDTQYF. The V call is TRBV20-1, the J call TRBJ2-3; no clear D. The CDR3 covers 14 residues. The V end was cut by 3 bases, the J end by 0 bases, with 10 bases between. Germline V lookup: CDR1 DFQATT, CDR2 SNEGSKA (reference sequence).

The chain uses TRBV24-1 and TRBJ2-1, with TRBD1 matching over 9 bases. The V segment lost 3 bases and the J segment 3 bases; nucleotides outside the gene matches: 5. Germline-derived CDR1 and CDR2 are KGHDR and SFDVKD. This CDR3 region has 16 residues. The CDR3 DNA sequence: TGTGCCACCAGTGATACTCGGACAGGGGTCTACAATGAGCAGTTCTTC. Its protein product is CATSDTRTGVYNEQFF.

This clone was picked up a small number of times. The rearrangement links TRBV25-1 to TRBJ2-1; 10 bases fit TRBD1. V lost 6 bases to trimming and J lost 4 bases; unmatched junction nucleotides: 6. In germline, CDR1 is MGHDK, CDR2 SYGVNS. The CDR3 length is 15 residues. The CDR3 here is CASSRGQGNYNEQFF. The CDR3 bases are TGTGCCAGCAGCCGGGGACAGGGGAATTACAATGAGCAGTTCTTC.

This clone appeared a few times. The rearrangement joins TRBV6-2 or TRBV6-3 to TRBJ2-7, with D tentatively TRBD1 (6 bases). This CDR3 has 17 residues. V was trimmed by 6 bases and J by 4 bases, leaving 25 bases between them. Germline CDR1 is MNHEY and CDR2 is SVGEGT. The CDR3 region is CASSRGQSIYQIYEQYF. CDR3 nucleotide sequence: TGTGCCAGCAGCCGAGGACAGAGTATCTACCAAATATACGAGCAGTACTTC.

The chain couples TRBV2 to TRBJ2-2; weak D call: TRBD1 (6 bases). V was trimmed by 3 bases and J by 6 bases, leaving 8 bases between them. The CDR3 has 13 amino acids. Germline V lookup: CDR1 SNHLY, CDR2 FYNNEI. CDR3 nucleotide sequence: TGTGCCAGCAGTGACCGGACAGCCGGGGAGCTGTTTTTT. Encoded protein: CASSDRTAGELFF.

The chain uses TRBV7-8 and TRBJ1-2; 8 nucleotides align to TRBD1. The CDR3 is made up of 15 amino acids. CDR1 is SGHVS, CDR2 FQNEAQ, per germline. The trim removed 5 bases at V and 0 bases at J, leaving 5 bases unmatched. CDR3 protein: CASSPWTGTNYGYTF. CDR3 DNA: TGTGCCAGCAGCCCCTGGACAGGGACTAACTATGGCTACACCTTC.

V is TRBV5-1 and J is TRBJ2-3, with TRBD2 matching over 10 bases. The CDR3 runs to 14 residues. CDR1 is SGHRS, CDR2 YFSETQ, per germline. J lost 5 bases, V lost 7 bases, and 7 bases had no gene match. This chain's CDR3 is CASQAGGPVDTQYF. The CDR3 nucleotides read TGCGCCAGCCAAGCGGGGGGGCCGGTAGATACGCAGTATTTT.

The genes are TRBV6-2 or TRBV6-3 and TRBJ2-7, with a tentative D call TRBD1 (6 bases). V was pared by 6 bases and J by 0 bases, with 21 bases between. This CDR3 has 17 amino acids. Germline lookup yields CDR1 MNHEY and CDR2 SVGEGT. The CDR3 coding sequence is TGTGCCAGCAGCCCTGATCTACGACAGGACCCCTCCTACGAGCAGTACTTC. It yields the protein CASSPDLRQDPSYEQYF.

The rearrangement uses TRBV6-1 and TRBJ2-5, with TRBD2 identical over 10 bases. Trimming at V came to 3 bases and at J to 5 bases, leaving 6 bases not matched to a gene. CDR1 and CDR2 (germline): MNHNS, SASEGT. The CDR3 consists of 15 residues. The CDR3 region has the DNA TGTGCCAGCAGTGAGGCTAGCGGGGGTTGGGAGACCCAGTACTTC. Translation: CASSEASGGWETQYF.

CDR3 nucleotide sequence: TGTGCCAGCAGTGCAGGGGAGTCGCAGTTCTTC. Translating gives CASSAGESQFF. V gene TRBV9 combines with J gene TRBJ2-1; maybe TRBD1 (6 bases). V dropped 5 bases and J dropped 12 bases, with 12 bases sitting between them. There are 11 residues in the CDR3. From germline, CDR1 is SGDLS and CDR2 YYNGEE.

This chain uses TRBV7-2 with TRBJ1-4, with D perhaps matching TRBD1 (5 bases). V lost 7 bases to trimming and J lost 8 bases, with 17 bases between them. The germline V gene encodes CDR1 SGHTA and CDR2 FQGNSA. The CDR3 totals 14 residues. CDR3 residues: CASTPERGTEKLFF. The CDR3 coding sequence is TGTGCCAGCACCCCTGAAAGGGGCACGGAAAAACTGTTTTTT.

This clone was detected a few times. The V and J genes are TRBV19 and TRBJ1-3; a possible D gene is TRBD1 (6 bases). CDR1 is LNHDA, CDR2 SQIVND, per germline (reference sequence). V shed 8 bases and J shed 5 bases, with 22 bases lying between them. The CDR3 covers 16 residues. CDR3 DNA sequence: TGTGCCAGTGACCAACCTCCACAGGGACCCAGAAACACCATATATTTT. Translated, it gives CASDQPPQGPRNTIYF.

The chain carries TRBV7-2 and TRBJ2-5; tentatively, D is TRBD2 (6 bases). CDR3 length: 15 amino acids. Trimming removed 0 bases from V and 2 bases from J, with 10 bases in between. Germline V CDR1 and CDR2: SGHTA, FQGNSA. CDR3 DNA: TGTGCCAGCAGCTTAGCGGGGGGTGCGCAAGAGACCCAGTACTTC. Translation gives CASSLAGGAQETQYF.

The V and J genes are TRBV7-2 and TRBJ2-3; 8 positions agree with TRBD2. The germline CDR1 and CDR2 sequences are SGHTA and FQGNSA. This CDR3 has 16 amino acids. With V trimmed by 4 bases and J by 4 bases, 10 bases remained unmatched. The CDR3: CASSSQRENPADTQYF. CDR3 DNA: TGTGCCAGCAGCTCCCAGCGGGAGAACCCCGCAGATACGCAGTATTTT.

The chain couples TRBV9 to TRBJ1-1, with D hard to call. The CDR3 extends over 14 amino acids. Trimming pared 2 bases from V and 3 bases from J, leaving 11 bases between. Looked up from germline, CDR1 is SGDLS and CDR2 is YYNGEE. DNA of the CDR3: TGTGCCAGCAGCGTTCTCGGTTCGGACACTGAAGCTTTCTTT. Translated: CASSVLGSDTEAFF.

This clone was detected a few times. The CDR3 region has the DNA TGCACCAGCAGCCGGGACTCCCAGCCCGAGCAGTACTTC. It specifies CTSSRDSQPEQYF. This chain joins TRBV1 and TRBJ2-7; TRBD2 is the table's D call and was not checked against the DNA. TRBV1 is a listed pseudogene. The CDR3 totals 13 residues.

The chain couples TRBV6-2 or TRBV6-3 to TRBJ2-3; D remains ambiguous. V was trimmed by 2 bases and J by 0 bases, leaving 6 bases between them. The CDR3 covers 14 residues. Germline CDR1 and CDR2: MNHEY and SVGEGT. CDR3 amino acids: CASSYMSSTDTQYF. DNA of the CDR3: TGTGCCAGCAGTTACATGTCTAGCACAGATACGCAGTATTTT.

This chain uses TRBV9 with TRBJ2-5, with 7 bases matching TRBD1. The CDR3 is made up of 15 amino acids. CDR1 and CDR2 (germline): SGDLS, YYNGEE. J lost 3 bases, V lost 0 bases, and 5 bases had no gene match. Here the CDR3 reads CASSVGGGQKETQYF. Here the CDR3 DNA reads TGTGCCAGCAGCGTAGGAGGGGGCCAAAAAGAGACCCAGTACTTC. Combining the CDR3 with reference TRBV9 and TRBJ2-5 gives the whole variable domain DSGVTQTPKHLITATGQRVTLRCSPRSGDLSVYWYQQSLDQGLQFLIQYYNGEERAKGNILERFSAQQFPDLHSELNLSSLELGDSALYFCASSVGGGQKETQYFGPGTRLLVL.

This clone is a singleton in its sample. V usage is TRBV14 and J usage is TRBJ2-6, with 7 positions matching TRBD1. The V gene's germline CDR1 is SGHDN and CDR2 FVKESK. There are 16 residues in the CDR3. With 4 bases clipped from V and 5 bases from J, the junction kept 8 bases outside the gene matches. CDR3 nucleotides: TGTGCCAGCAGCCCGGCCCCGACAGGGCGGGCCAACGTCCTGACTTTC. Its translation is CASSPAPTGRANVLTF.

This clone was seen a few times. The chain recombines TRBV12-3 or TRBV12-4 with TRBJ1-5, with D uncertain. Trimming took 2 bases from V and 7 from J, leaving 3 bases between them. The CDR3 is 11 amino acids. DNA for the CDR3: TGTGCCAGCAGTTTATCGCAGCCCCAGCATTTT. Translated: CASSLSQPQHF.

The rearrangement links TRBV28 to TRBJ2-1, with 12 nucleotides matching TRBD2. The CDR3 has 15 amino acids. Trimming took 8 bases from V and 6 from J; bases not matched to a gene: 8. Per germline, CDR1 MDHEN and CDR2 SYDVKM. DNA of the CDR3: TGTGCCAGCGGCCGCCTAGCGGGAGGGGTCAATGAGCAGTTCTTC. The encoded protein is CASGRLAGGVNEQFF. Combining the CDR3 with reference TRBV28 and TRBJ2-1 gives the whole variable domain DVKVTQSSRYLVKRTGEKVFLECVQDMDHENMFWYRQDPGLGLRLIYFSYDVKMKEKGDIPEGYSVSREKKERFSLILESASTNQTSMYLCASGRLAGGVNEQFFGPGTRLTVL.

The chain couples TRBV5-1 to TRBJ2-1; TRBD2 aligns across 10 bases. The CDR3 sequence is 15 residues long. J was trimmed by 7 bases and V by 6 bases; bases with no gene match: 10. CDR1 and CDR2 (germline): SGHRS, YFSETQ. The CDR3 sequence is CASMLAGGSRNEQFF. Here the CDR3 DNA reads TGCGCCAGCATGTTAGCGGGGGGTTCGAGGAATGAGCAGTTCTTC.

V and J are TRBV28 and TRBJ2-2; a possible D gene is TRBD1 (6 bases). The CDR3 sequence is 16 residues long. Deletions cut 7 bases from V and 6 bases from J, with 21 bases between. Germline CDR1 reads MDHEN; CDR2 reads SYDVKM. Here the CDR3 reads CASKNPGTLSSGELFF. CDR3 nucleotides: TGTGCCAGCAAAAATCCCGGGACACTTTCTTCCGGGGAGCTGTTTTTT.

This chain joins TRBV7-2 and TRBJ2-3, with 8 bases matching TRBD2. Trimming at V came to 3 bases and at J to 0 bases, leaving 2 bases not matched to a gene. CDR1 and CDR2 (germline): SGHTA, FQGNSA. This CDR3 comprises 15 residues. The CDR3 sequence is CASSFTSGSTDTQYF. In nucleotides, the CDR3 is TGTGCCAGCAGCTTTACTAGCGGTAGCACAGATACGCAGTATTTT.

This chain connects TRBV18 to TRBJ1-2; possibly TRBD1 for D (6 bases). Trimming cost V 6 bases and J 4 bases, with 18 bases left between them. Germline CDR1 KGHSH, CDR2 LQKENI. The CDR3 has 15 residues. For the CDR3, the DNA is TGTGCCAGCTCGTACGGGCCACAGGGCCCCTATGGCTACACCTTC. Translated, it gives CASSYGPQGPYGYTF. Supplemented by reference TRBV18 and TRBJ1-2, the full variable domain reads NAGVMQNPRHLVRRRGQEARLRCSPMKGHSHVYWYRQLPEEGLKFMVYLQKENIIDESGMPKERFSAEFPKEGPSILRIQQVVRGDSAAYFCASSYGPQGPYGYTFGSGTRLTVV.